The source of this T cell receptor (beta chain) is a study of T cell repertoires in cytomegalovirus infection (dated 2019 in TCRdb). As for the study more broadly: Donor HLA type was relevant to the analysis, because carriage of CMV infection together with the matching HLA type was indicated by public TCR beta signatures.

Reads for this sample came from an Illumina HiSeq 1500. The public sequencing data were trimmed at Q25 with fastp and processed into clonotypes with MiXCR by TCRdb, which kept only in-frame beta chains. Each entry is one CDR3 protein sequence, shown with its most common DNA and genes. The sample includes tens of thousands of distinct CDR3 sequences, with about a third observed a single time. The ten largest account for around 70% of the sample. Based on the germline V gene, the CDR1 and CDR2 sequences are SNHLY and FYNNEI. V sheds 6 bases and J sheds 4 bases, leaving 16 bases between their ends. Measured from the cysteine to the phenylalanine, the CDR3 is 15 residues long. Only CDR3 DNA remains: 45 bases, in frame from the first base. What the research found in general, with its limitations: The ex vivo response was dominated by HLA-C-restricted CMV-specific TCR beta clonotypes, which also provided the single most frequent clonotype in two of eight donors. Carriers of CMV infection plus the relevant HLA type were discriminated by the cumulative frequency of public TCR beta family members in the study cohort and in an independent roughly 340-donor cohort.

A note on this clonotype: No cognate antigen has been identified for it. The input lacks base qualities; no much larger clone sits a single base away.

Sequenced input: PBMCs, sequenced either directly or after in vitro stimulation (not recorded which). The sequence derives from a human donor in good health (CMV status not recorded). Some clones in this sample may be carry-over from other donors' samples. The V gene is TRBV2 and the J gene is TRBJ2-1; the D region possibly corresponds to TRBD1 (6 bases align). The encoded CDR3 is CASRETRTVYNEQFF. In nucleotides, the sequence is TGTGCCAGCAGAGAGACCAGGACAGTTTACAATGAGCAGTTCTTC.